These 29 T cell receptor beta chains came from one sample sequenced in a study of control samples from healthy donors and cancer patients. Some clones are missing from TCRdb's copy, which holds only in-frame ones; the method was immunoSEQ multiplex PCR. The profile shows over 40,000 clones, around nine tenths of them singletons. The sequencing input was PBMCs. The receptors were sampled from a man in his fifties with head and neck cancer.

This clone was seen once. The gene calls are TRBV14 and TRBJ2-7; 11 bases line up with TRBD1. Germline CDR1 SGHDN, CDR2 FVKESK. V lost 2 bases, J lost 4 bases, and 4 bases stayed unmatched. The CDR3 has 15 residues. The CDR3 sequence is CASSQRTGGIYEQYF. The CDR3 DNA reads as TGTGCCAGCAGCCAACGGACAGGGGGCATATACGAGCAGTACTTC. The full variable domain, with the rest looked up from reference TRBV14 and TRBJ2-7, is EAGVTQFPSHSVIEKGQTVTLRCDPISGHDNLYWYRRVMGKEIKFLLHFVKESKQDESGMPNNRFLAERTGGTYSTLKVQPAELEDSGVYFCASSQRTGGIYEQYFGPGTRLTVT.

The chain recombines TRBV18 with TRBJ1-1; 8 nucleotides line up with TRBD1. The V gene's germline CDR1 is KGHSH and CDR2 LQKENI. Trimming took 2 bases from V and 7 from J; bases not matched to a gene: 3. This CDR3 has 13 amino acids. The CDR3 region has the DNA TGTGCCAGCTCACCAACGGGACAGGTTGAAGCTTTCTTT. Translation: CASSPTGQVEAFF.

This chain links TRBV11-2 with TRBJ2-3; D unresolved. CDR1 is SGHAT, CDR2 FQNNGV, per germline. The germline V and J ends were trimmed by 3 bases and 4 bases, with 14 bases remaining between them. The CDR3 loop spans 15 amino acids. CDR3 protein: CASSFSLPPPDTQYF. CDR3 nucleotides: TGTGCCAGCAGCTTCAGTCTCCCCCCCCCAGATACGCAGTATTTT.

The chain uses TRBV5-6 and TRBJ1-1; weak D call: TRBD1 (5 bases). Trimming pared 0 bases from V and 10 bases from J, leaving 13 bases between. Germline V gene sequence: CDR1 SGHDT, CDR2 YYEEEE. The length of the CDR3 is 13 residues. CDR3 protein: CASSLGGTPGAFF. CDR3 coding DNA: TGTGCCAGCAGCTTGGGAGGGACCCCTGGAGCTTTCTTT.

This sequence joins TRBV30 and TRBJ1-3, with a tentative D call TRBD1 (5 bases). This CDR3 region has 18 residues. Germline loops: CDR1 GTSNPN, CDR2 SVGIG (reference sequence). Trimming removed 4 bases from V and 0 bases from J, with 22 bases in between. The CDR3 sequence: CAWTVPPWGISSGNTIYF. CDR3 nucleotides: TGTGCCTGGACGGTACCCCCGTGGGGGATTAGCTCTGGAAACACCATATATTTT.

The gene calls are TRBV1 and TRBJ1-5. TRBV1 is a known pseudogene. This CDR3 is 18 amino acids long. The CDR3 DNA follows: TGCACCAGCAGCCAAGACTCGGCCCTGGTGAGATCAAATCAGCCCCAGCATTTT. Protein product: CTSSQDSALVRSNQPQHF.

V is TRBV14 and J is TRBJ2-1; the match to TRBD1 covers 9 bases. The germline V gene encodes CDR1 SGHDN and CDR2 FVKESK. The CDR3 contains 13 residues. Germline trimming cut 2 bases from V and 13 bases from J; bases unmatched to any gene: 6. CDR3 sequence reads: CASSQQGTGQQFF. CDR3 bases: TGTGCCAGCAGCCAACAGGGGACAGGGCAACAGTTCTTC.

V and J are TRBV6-1 and TRBJ1-3; 7 bases are a match to TRBD1. The V segment lost 1 base and the J segment 0 bases; nucleotides outside the gene matches: 3. The germline CDR1 and CDR2 sequences are MNHNS and SASEGT. This CDR3 has 16 amino acids. In DNA form, the CDR3 reads TGTGCCAGCAGTGAAGAGGGGGCCCACTCTGGAAACACCATATATTTT. It yields the protein CASSEEGAHSGNTIYF.

Only one count was recorded for this clone. Other DNA variants within this sample encode the same CDR3. This rearrangement joins TRBV19 to TRBJ2-1; 7 nucleotides align to TRBD2. The junction had 4 bases not matched to a gene; V was cut back by 5 bases and J by 3 bases. There are 14 residues in the CDR3. Germline values: CDR1 LNHDA, CDR2 SQIVND (reference sequence). As DNA, the CDR3 is TGTGCCAGTAGTCTTGGGGGGGACTACAATGAGCAGTTCTTC. This gives the protein CASSLGGDYNEQFF.

CDR3 coding DNA: TGTGCCAGCAGTCACCCCCGACTAGCGACTAACACCGGGGAGCTGTTTTTT. This translates into CASSHPRLATNTGELFF. This rearrangement joins TRBV28 to TRBJ2-2; 8 bases are shared with TRBD2. V trimming: 5 bases; J trimming: 2 bases; junction bases outside the gene matches: 10. CDR3 length equals 17 residues. CDR1 is MDHEN and CDR2 is SYDVKM in the germline V gene.

J is TRBJ2-1 and V is TRBV7-9; 8 bases align to TRBD2. The germline CDR1 and CDR2 sequences are SEHNR and FQNEAQ (reference sequence). The trim removed 5 bases at V and 5 bases at J, leaving 8 bases unmatched. The CDR3 totals 15 residues. The CDR3 loop reads CASSQSGSGDNEQFF. In DNA, the CDR3 is TGTGCCAGCAGCCAAAGCGGGAGTGGAGACAATGAGCAGTTCTTC.

V and J are TRBV2 and TRBJ2-5, with D perhaps TRBD2 (6 bases). Germline CDR1 is SNHLY and CDR2 is FYNNEI. The ends were cut back, 3 bases at V and 5 bases at J, with 13 bases in the middle. The CDR3 contains 14 residues. The CDR3 sequence is CASSEIRGWETQYF. CDR3 DNA sequence: TGTGCCAGCAGTGAGATCCGGGGGTGGGAGACCCAGTACTTC.

This sequence joins TRBV30 and TRBJ2-7, with 9 nucleotides matching TRBD2. Germline loops: CDR1 GTSNPN, CDR2 SVGIG (reference sequence). V lost 1 base to trimming and J lost 4 bases; unmatched junction nucleotides: 8. This CDR3 comprises 15 residues. The DNA for the CDR3 is TGTGCCTGGAGTGGCGGGGGGGGGAAATATTACGAGCAGTACTTC. Amino acids: CAWSGGGGKYYEQYF.

The rearrangement joins TRBV29-1 to TRBJ2-1, with D possibly called TRBD1 or TRBD2 (6 bases each). The CDR3 totals 15 residues. V lost 7 bases and J 0 bases, leaving 16 bases between the germline ends. Germline V CDR1 and CDR2: SQVTM, ANQGSEA. The CDR3 DNA is TGCAGCGCCGGGGGACAAAGGAGCTCCTACAATGAGCAGTTCTTC. Amino acids: CSAGGQRSSYNEQFF.

V gene TRBV18 combines with J gene TRBJ2-7, with D perhaps TRBD1 (7 bases). The CDR3 is 14 residues long. V was shortened by 4 bases and J by 2 bases, with 12 bases between the two germline ends. Germline CDR1 reads KGHSH; CDR2 reads LQKENI. DNA of the CDR3: TGTGCCAGCTCACGCGGGACAGCGACCTACGAGCAGTACTTC. This gives the protein CASSRGTATYEQYF.

The chain couples TRBV27 to TRBJ2-5; 7 bases map to TRBD2. CDR3 length equals 14 residues. The J segment lost 6 bases and the V segment lost 4 bases, leaving 8 bases of the junction unmatched. Per germline, CDR1 MNHEY and CDR2 SMNVEV (reference sequence). The CDR3: CASSSWGEGKTQYF. CDR3 DNA sequence: TGTGCCAGCAGTTCTTGGGGGGAGGGAAAGACCCAGTACTTC.

The chain joins TRBV11-3 to TRBJ2-5; possibly TRBD1 for D (5 bases). Germline CDR1 SGHNT, CDR2 YENEEA. V shed 4 bases and J shed 1 base, with 7 bases lying between them. The CDR3 covers 13 residues. For the CDR3, the DNA is TGTGCCAGCAGCTCAGGGTTCCAAGAGACCCAGTACTTC. Translating gives CASSSGFQETQYF.

The rearrangement uses TRBV29-1 and TRBJ1-1, with D unresolved. The germline V and J ends were trimmed by 2 bases and 2 bases, with 9 bases remaining between them. CDR3 length: 13 residues. Per the germline V gene, CDR1 is SQVTM and CDR2 is ANQGSEA. The CDR3 DNA is TGCAGCGTTGAACACCGGGCCAACACTGAAGCTTTCTTT. This encodes CSVEHRANTEAFF.

This chain links TRBV12-2 with TRBJ1-3. TRBV12-2 counts as a pseudogene. This CDR3 spans 15 amino acids. CDR3 protein: CASRFRLLIGNTIYF. Written as DNA, the CDR3 is TGTGCAAGTCGCTTTAGGCTCCTTATAGGAAACACCATATATTTT.

V usage is TRBV7-9 and J usage is TRBJ1-4; unclear D gene. The CDR3 is made up of 15 amino acids. Trimming stripped 4 bases from V and 0 bases from J, with 9 bases between. Looked up from germline, CDR1 is SEHNR and CDR2 is FQNEAQ (reference sequence). The CDR3 nucleotides read TGTGCCAGCAGCTCTTCATTAGCAACTAATGAAAAACTGTTTTTT. Its translation: CASSSSLATNEKLFF.

The chain employs TRBV5-1 and TRBJ1-3, with TRBD1 identical over 8 bases. V lost 0 bases, J lost 2 bases, and 4 bases stayed unmatched. In germline, CDR1 is SGHRS, CDR2 YFSETQ. The CDR3 has 16 amino acids. The chain's CDR3 is CASSLGSGGTGNTIYF. The DNA of the CDR3 is TGCGCCAGCAGCTTGGGCTCAGGGGGCACTGGAAACACCATATATTTT.

J is TRBJ2-7 and V is TRBV2; 7 nucleotides line up with TRBD1. The V and J ends lost 6 bases and 5 bases, in that order; junction bases with no gene match: 7. Looked up from germline, CDR1 is SNHLY and CDR2 is FYNNEI. The CDR3 has 13 amino acids. CDR3 DNA sequence: TGTGCCAGCAGCCCCAACAGGGGTAACGAGCAGTACTTC. Protein sequence: CASSPNRGNEQYF.

This chain uses TRBV9 with TRBJ2-7; D is ambiguous. The CDR3 extends over 13 amino acids. The V end lost 3 bases, the J end lost 4 bases, and 11 bases lay between the germline ends. Germline CDR1 reads SGDLS; CDR2 reads YYNGEE. The CDR3 DNA reads as TGTGCCAGCAGCGCTGGGCTGGGGTACGAGCAGTACTTC. It is translated as CASSAGLGYEQYF.

The chain joins TRBV29-1 to TRBJ1-2; D is unclear. This CDR3 has 9 amino acids. Germline loops: CDR1 SQVTM, CDR2 ANQGSEA. V was pared by 3 bases and J by 7 bases, with 3 bases between. The CDR3 sequence: CSVDRGYTF. The CDR3 DNA is TGCAGCGTTGATCGTGGCTACACCTTC.

The chain is built from TRBV11-2 and TRBJ2-4, with D possibly TRBD1 on 5 matching bases. Germline CDR1 SGHAT, CDR2 FQNNGV. This CDR3 is built from 17 residues. V gave up 5 bases and J gave up 0 bases, with 17 bases separating them. DNA of the CDR3: TGTGCCAGCAGCCCAGACCGACAGCTTCTAGCCAAAAACATTCAGTACTTC. Translated: CASSPDRQLLAKNIQYF.

V gene TRBV5-5 combines with J gene TRBJ2-3; D remains unclear. The germline CDR1 and CDR2 sequences are SGHKS and YYEKEE (reference sequence). The CDR3 consists of 15 residues. Trimming took 5 bases from V and 1 from J, leaving 14 bases between them. This CDR3 reads CASSYLRDGTDTQYF. DNA for the CDR3: TGTGCCAGCAGTTATCTTCGAGATGGCACAGATACGCAGTATTTT.

The chain uses TRBV2 and TRBJ2-2; maybe TRBD1 (5 bases). This CDR3 region has 15 residues. Germline V gene data show CDR1 as SNHLY and CDR2 as FYNNEI. The ends were cut back, 4 bases at V and 4 bases at J, with 13 bases in the middle. CDR3 DNA: TGTGCCAGCAGTGGGCAGGGCCCGGGCACCGGGGAGCTGTTTTTT. It yields the protein CASSGQGPGTGELFF.

V and J are TRBV27 and TRBJ2-2; 9 nucleotides line up with TRBD2. With 6 bases clipped from V and 3 bases from J, the junction kept 11 bases outside the gene matches. The CDR3 consists of 17 residues. Germline values: CDR1 MNHEY, CDR2 SMNVEV (reference sequence). The CDR3 loop reads CASRELPGLADTGELFF. CDR3 in DNA: TGTGCCAGCAGAGAACTACCGGGACTAGCAGACACCGGGGAGCTGTTTTTT.

V usage is TRBV7-9 and J usage is TRBJ1-4, with TRBD1 identical over 7 bases. The CDR3 has 13 residues. Trimming at V came to 5 bases and at J to 7 bases, leaving 4 bases not matched to a gene. Germline V CDR1 and CDR2: SEHNR, FQNEAQ (reference sequence). The CDR3, as DNA: TGTGCCAGCAGCGGTCAGGGGGGTGAAAAACTGTTTTTT. It yields the protein CASSGQGGEKLFF.